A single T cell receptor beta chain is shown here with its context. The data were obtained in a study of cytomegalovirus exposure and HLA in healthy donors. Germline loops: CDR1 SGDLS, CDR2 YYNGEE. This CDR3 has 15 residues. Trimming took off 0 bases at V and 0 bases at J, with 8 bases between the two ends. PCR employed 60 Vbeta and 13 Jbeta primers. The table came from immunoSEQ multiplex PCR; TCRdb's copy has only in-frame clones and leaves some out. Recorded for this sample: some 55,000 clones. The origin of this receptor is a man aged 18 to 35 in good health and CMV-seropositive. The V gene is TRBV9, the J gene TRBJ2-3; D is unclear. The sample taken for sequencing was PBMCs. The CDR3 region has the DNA TGTGCCAGCAGCGTAGGCCTTACTAGCACAGATACGCAGTATTTT. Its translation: CASSVGLTSTDTQYF.